This T cell receptor (beta chain) originates from a study of cytomegalovirus exposure and HLA in healthy donors. CDR1 and CDR2 from the germline V gene are LGHNT and FRNRAP. The CDR3 is 16 amino acids. V was pared by 6 bases and J by 1 base, with 6 bases of the junction left unmatched. Primers: 60 Vbeta forward and 13 Jbeta reverse. Some clones are missing from TCRdb's copy, which holds only in-frame ones; the method was immunoSEQ multiplex PCR. The table records roughly 120,000 clones, roughly three quarters of them present only once. This receptor was taken from a woman under 40 in good health and CMV-seronegative. This chain links TRBV12-5 with TRBJ2-3, with 11 bases identical to TRBD2. Sequencing used PBMCs. CDR3 amino acids: CASGRLLAGGTDTQYF. The CDR3 DNA reads TGTGCTAGTGGCCGATTACTAGCGGGAGGCACAGATACGCAGTATTTT.